This passage covers 13 T cell receptor beta chains from one sample sequenced in a study of blood T cell repertoires in COVID-19. Profiling relied on immunoSEQ multiplex PCR, and the TCRdb table lists in-frame clones only, not all of them. Among 170,000 or so clones listed, around 86% were seen once. Sequenced sample: peripheral blood. All receptors come from a man aged 40-49 years with active or convalescent COVID-19.

The V and J genes are TRBV28 and TRBJ1-2; TRBD1 is a possible D gene (5 bases). The length of the CDR3 is 13 residues. V was trimmed by 6 bases and J by 4 bases, leaving 12 bases between them. CDR1 and CDR2 (germline): MDHEN, SYDVKM. The CDR3 nucleotides read TGTGCCAGCAGCTTTCGGGGGACCTATGGCTACACCTTC. This translates into CASSFRGTYGYTF.

V gene TRBV19 combines with J gene TRBJ2-2; tentatively, D is TRBD1 (6 bases). V was cut by 3 bases and J by 7 bases, with 18 bases left in between. CDR3 length equals 16 residues. Looked up from germline, CDR1 is LNHDA and CDR2 is SQIVND (reference sequence). The CDR3: CASSIWGRGRNGELFF. The CDR3 bases are TGTGCCAGTAGTATCTGGGGCAGGGGCCGGAACGGGGAGCTGTTTTTT.

The rearrangement uses TRBV19 and TRBJ2-1; TRBD1 matches at 7 bases. This CDR3 is built from 17 residues. The J segment lost 6 bases and the V segment lost 3 bases, leaving 14 bases of the junction unmatched. CDR1 LNHDA and CDR2 SQIVND come from the germline V gene (reference sequence). CDR3 in amino acids: CASSIAHRSDRVNEQFF. CDR3 nucleotides: TGTGCCAGTAGTATTGCTCATCGATCCGACAGGGTCAATGAGCAGTTCTTC.

V and J are TRBV9 and TRBJ2-7; perhaps TRBD1 as D (6 bases). Between the trimmed V and J ends, which lost 0 bases and 1 base, there was a span of 8 bases. There are 14 residues in the CDR3. CDR1 and CDR2 (germline): SGDLS, YYNGEE. The CDR3 spells CASSVGQESYEQYF. The CDR3 region has the DNA TGTGCCAGCAGCGTAGGACAGGAGTCCTACGAGCAGTACTTC.

In its sample, this clone was seen once. V is TRBV11-2 and J is TRBJ1-2, with D possibly TRBD1 on 5 matching bases. The CDR3 has 13 amino acids. The V gene's germline CDR1 is SGHAT and CDR2 FQNNGV. Trimming left V 5 bases short and J 4 bases short, with 11 bases between. The CDR3: CASSPRDAYGYTF. Written as DNA, the CDR3 is TGTGCCAGCAGCCCGCGGGACGCCTATGGCTACACCTTC.

V and J are TRBV3-1 (or the pseudogene TRBV3-2) and TRBJ1-1; D perhaps matches TRBD1 (5 bases). The CDR3 has 11 amino acids. Germline V gene sequence: CDR1 LGHDT, CDR2 YNNKEL (reference sequence). V was shortened by 2 bases and J by 8 bases, with 6 bases between the two germline ends. The CDR3 protein is CASSQRGEAFF. CDR3 DNA: TGTGCCAGCAGCCAAAGGGGAGAAGCTTTCTTT.

V is TRBV7-2 and J is TRBJ2-7; TRBD1 might be the D (6 bases). The CDR3 spans 15 residues. Trimming stripped 2 bases from V and 0 bases from J, with 11 bases between. Per the germline V gene, CDR1 is SGHTA and CDR2 is FQGNSA. The CDR3 protein is CASSLIGQSSYEQYF. CDR3 DNA: TGTGCCAGCAGCTTAATCGGACAGAGCTCCTACGAGCAGTACTTC.

This chain links TRBV18 with TRBJ2-1, with 7 bases that match TRBD2. The V gene end was trimmed by 2 bases and the J gene end by 9 bases; junction bases not matched to a gene: 13. Per germline, CDR1 KGHSH and CDR2 LQKENI. The CDR3 is made up of 16 amino acids. In nucleotides, the CDR3 is TGTGCCAGCTCACCAACCCGGGAGGCCGGGGTGTGTGAGCAGTTCTTC. Its translation: CASSPTREAGVCEQFF.

The chain carries TRBV11-2 and TRBJ2-2; D remains unclear. The CDR3 runs 14 residues. Trimming removed 5 bases from V and 8 bases from J, with 15 bases in between. CDR1 SGHAT and CDR2 FQNNGV come from the germline V gene. CDR3 in amino acids: CASSLGRLGGELFF. The CDR3, as DNA: TGTGCCAGCAGCCTAGGACGCCTAGGTGGGGAGCTGTTTTTT.

This clone was counted once. This rearrangement joins TRBV5-1 to TRBJ1-3; perhaps TRBD1 as D (6 bases). The V gene lost 0 bases and the J gene lost 4 bases, with 17 bases spanning the gap. Germline-derived CDR1 and CDR2 are SGHRS and YFSETQ. This CDR3 has 17 residues. The CDR3: CASSLVSTGHSGNTIYF. CDR3 DNA: TGCGCCAGCAGCTTGGTTTCCACAGGGCACTCAGGAAACACCATATATTTT.

V gene TRBV10-3 combines with J gene TRBJ2-3; D is unclear. Deletions cut 5 bases from V and 0 bases from J, with 12 bases between. The CDR3 has 15 amino acids. CDR1 and CDR2 (germline): ENHRY, SYGVKD. The CDR3 is CAISLRSSSTDTQYF. In DNA form, the CDR3 reads TGTGCCATCAGTCTGAGATCTTCTAGCACAGATACGCAGTATTTT.

The chain couples TRBV14 to TRBJ1-4; a weak D match, TRBD1 (5 bases). The CDR3 is made up of 15 amino acids. Germline assignment: CDR1 SGHDN and CDR2 FVKESK. With 1 base removed from V and 6 bases from J, the gap between germline ends came to 12 bases. The CDR3 spells CASSQGGGVYEKLFF. For the CDR3, the DNA is TGTGCCAGCAGCCAAGGTGGAGGGGTTTATGAAAAACTGTTTTTT.

The chain carries TRBV6-4 and TRBJ2-3; no definite D call. Germline V lookup: CDR1 MRHNA, CDR2 SNTAGT. V dropped 3 bases and J dropped 0 bases, with 7 bases sitting between them. The CDR3 extends over 14 amino acids. The CDR3 coding sequence is TGTGCCAGCAGTGAGGGCGCCAGCACAGATACGCAGTATTTT. Protein: CASSEGASTDTQYF.